The text below deals with one TCR beta chain. The antigen remains unidentified. These data originate in a study of cytomegalovirus exposure and HLA in healthy donors. The PCR made use of 60 Vbeta and 13 Jbeta primers. Source study methods: The count from a later analysis was some 76 million unique TCR beta chains, some 10 million of them shared. Generated by immunoSEQ multiplex PCR, the TCRdb table keeps only in-frame clones and is missing some. V and J calls plus clone size are reproduced from that table; the DNA served to infer D and trimming. In the table there are about 150,000 clones, around 60% of which are singletons. V trimming: 3 bases; J trimming: 7 bases; junction bases outside the gene matches: 8. This CDR3 spans 15 amino acids. The germline V gene has CDR1 MDHEN and CDR2 SYDVKM. Notes on the study in general: A classifier reportedly called cytomegalovirus status with high sensitivity and specificity. Later on, an analysis found that several of the most significant clusters appeared to be linked to common viral pathogens, which included parvovirus B19.

The rearrangement joins TRBV28 to TRBJ1-5; 8 positions agree with TRBD1. The sequenced material came from PBMCs. The source of this sequence is a woman aged 55-70 years in good health and CMV-seropositive. The CDR3 DNA sequence: TGTGCCAGCAGTTTCCGGGCAGGGGGCTTACAGCCCCAGCATTTT. This encodes CASSFRAGGLQPQHF. The full variable domain, its missing parts supplied by reference TRBV28 and TRBJ1-5, is DVKVTQSSRYLVKRTGEKVFLECVQDMDHENMFWYRQDPGLGLRLIYFSYDVKMKEKGDIPEGYSVSREKKERFSLILESASTNQTSMYLCASSFRAGGLQPQHFGDGTRLSIL.